The T cell receptor (beta chain) described here comes from a study of blood T cell repertoires in COVID-19. About the research overall: Some COVID-19 samples were acute and others convalescent; all came from the United States, Italy and Spain. Sources were T cells, B-cell-depleted T cells, or PBMCs; the material itself was cDNA or gDNA.

The V end was cut by 5 bases, the J end by 4 bases, with 9 bases between. The CDR3 runs to 13 residues. Per the germline V gene, CDR1 is KGHSH and CDR2 is LQKENI. Using immunoSEQ multiplex PCR, the repertoire was profiled, and TCRdb retains in-frame clones only, with some absent. Among roughly 200,000 clones listed, 65% to 85% were seen once. This clone was seen once. Other DNA sequences within the sample encode an identical CDR3. This TCR came from a man aged 40-49 years with acute or convalescent COVID-19. The source material was peripheral blood. The J gene is TRBJ1-5, the V gene TRBV18; no definite D call. CDR3 protein: CASSEGNNQPQHF. CDR3 bases: TGTGCCAGCTCAGAGGGAAATAATCAGCCCCAGCATTTT.